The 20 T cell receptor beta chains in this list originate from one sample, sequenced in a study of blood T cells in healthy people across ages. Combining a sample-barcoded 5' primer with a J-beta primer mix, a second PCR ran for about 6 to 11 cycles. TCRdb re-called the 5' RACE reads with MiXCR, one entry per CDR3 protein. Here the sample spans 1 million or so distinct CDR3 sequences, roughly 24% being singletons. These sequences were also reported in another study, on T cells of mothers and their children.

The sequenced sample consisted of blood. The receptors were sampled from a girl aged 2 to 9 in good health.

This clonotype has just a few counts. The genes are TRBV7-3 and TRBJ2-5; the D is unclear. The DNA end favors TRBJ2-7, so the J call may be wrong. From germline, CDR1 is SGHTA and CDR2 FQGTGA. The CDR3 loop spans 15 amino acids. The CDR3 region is CASSLKVGSSYEQYF. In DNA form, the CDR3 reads TGTGCCAGCAGCTTAAAAGTGGGCAGCTCCTACGAGCAGTACTTC.

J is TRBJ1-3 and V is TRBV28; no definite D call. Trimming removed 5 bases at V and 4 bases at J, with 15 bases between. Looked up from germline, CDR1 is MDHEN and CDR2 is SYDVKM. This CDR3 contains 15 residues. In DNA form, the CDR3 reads TGTGCCAGCAGTAAGGCCAGCCTGGGGGGAAACACCATATATTTT. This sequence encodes CASSKASLGGNTIYF.

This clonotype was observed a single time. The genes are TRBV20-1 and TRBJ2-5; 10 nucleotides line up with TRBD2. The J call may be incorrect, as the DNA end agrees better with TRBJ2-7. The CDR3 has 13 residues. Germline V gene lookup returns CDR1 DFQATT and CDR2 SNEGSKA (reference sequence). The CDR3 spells CSAMSGREDEQYV. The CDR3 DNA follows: TGCAGTGCTATGAGCGGGAGGGAAGACGAGCAGTACGTC.

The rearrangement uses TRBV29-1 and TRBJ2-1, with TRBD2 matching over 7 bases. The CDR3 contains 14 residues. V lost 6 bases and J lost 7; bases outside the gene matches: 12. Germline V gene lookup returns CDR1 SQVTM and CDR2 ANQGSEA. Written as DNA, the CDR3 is TGCAGCGTCCTTGGGGGGGACTCGGTTAATGAGCAGTTCTTC. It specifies CSVLGGDSVNEQFF.

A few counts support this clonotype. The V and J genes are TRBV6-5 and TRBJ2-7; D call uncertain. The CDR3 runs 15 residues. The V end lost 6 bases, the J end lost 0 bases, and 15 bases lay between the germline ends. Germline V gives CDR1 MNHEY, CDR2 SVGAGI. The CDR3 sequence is CASSLESWSSYEQYF. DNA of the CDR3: TGTGCCAGCAGCCTTGAGAGTTGGAGCTCCTACGAGCAGTACTTC.

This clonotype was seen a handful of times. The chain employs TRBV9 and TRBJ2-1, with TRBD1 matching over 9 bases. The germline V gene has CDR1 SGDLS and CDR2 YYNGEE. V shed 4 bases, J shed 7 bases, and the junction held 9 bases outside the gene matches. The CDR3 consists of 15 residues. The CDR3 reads CASSPHGTGPNEQFF. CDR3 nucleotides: TGTGCCAGCAGCCCCCACGGGACAGGGCCGAATGAGCAGTTCTTC.

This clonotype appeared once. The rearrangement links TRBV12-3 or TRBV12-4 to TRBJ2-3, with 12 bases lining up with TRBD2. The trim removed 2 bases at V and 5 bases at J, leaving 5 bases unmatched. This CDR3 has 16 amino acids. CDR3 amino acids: CASSLLAGGREDTQYF. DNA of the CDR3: TGTGCCAGCAGTTTACTAGCGGGGGGGCGTGAAGATACGCAGTATTTT.

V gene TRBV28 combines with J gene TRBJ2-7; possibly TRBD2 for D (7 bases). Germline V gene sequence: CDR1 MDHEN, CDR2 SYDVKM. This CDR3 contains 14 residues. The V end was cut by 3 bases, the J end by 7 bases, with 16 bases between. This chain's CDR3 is CASSLGGGLGEQYF. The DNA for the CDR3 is TGTGCCAGCAGTTTGGGAGGGGGTCTAGGAGAGCAGTACTTC.

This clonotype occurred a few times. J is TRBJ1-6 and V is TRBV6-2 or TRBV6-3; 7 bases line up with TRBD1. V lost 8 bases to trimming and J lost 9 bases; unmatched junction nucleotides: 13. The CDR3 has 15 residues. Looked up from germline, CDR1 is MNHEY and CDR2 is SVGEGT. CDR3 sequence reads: CASGGDSRTSSPLHF. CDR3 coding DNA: TGTGCCAGCGGCGGGGACAGCCGCACAAGTTCACCCCTCCACTTT.

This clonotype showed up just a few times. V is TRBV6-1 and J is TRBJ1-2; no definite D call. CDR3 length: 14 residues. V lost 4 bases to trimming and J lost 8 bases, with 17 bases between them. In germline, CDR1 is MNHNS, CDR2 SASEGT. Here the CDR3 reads CASSGAPGWEGYTF. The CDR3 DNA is TGTGCCAGCAGTGGAGCGCCGGGGTGGGAGGGCTACACCTTC.

CDR3 protein: CASSLPGLAGDRTQYF. The CDR3 coding sequence is TGTGCCAGCAGTTTGCCGGGACTAGCGGGAGATCGGACCCAGTACTTC. The V call is TRBV12-3 or TRBV12-4, the J call TRBJ2-5, with 14 positions matching TRBD2. The CDR3 runs 16 residues. V shed 3 bases, J shed 7 bases, and the junction held 7 bases outside the gene matches.

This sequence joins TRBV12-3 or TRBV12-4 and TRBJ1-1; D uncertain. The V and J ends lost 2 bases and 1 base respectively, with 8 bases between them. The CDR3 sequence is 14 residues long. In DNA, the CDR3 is TGTGCCAGCAGTTTAAATAAGGCGAACACTGAAGCTTTCTTT. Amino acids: CASSLNKANTEAFF.

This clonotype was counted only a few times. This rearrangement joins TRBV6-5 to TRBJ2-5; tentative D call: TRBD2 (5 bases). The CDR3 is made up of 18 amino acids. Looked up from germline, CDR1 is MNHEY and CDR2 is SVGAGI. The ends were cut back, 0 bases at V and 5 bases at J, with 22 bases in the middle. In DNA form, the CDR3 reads TGTGCCAGCAGTTACTCGACATCCGGACTGGCCCCTCAGGAGACCCAGTACTTC. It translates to CASSYSTSGLAPQETQYF.

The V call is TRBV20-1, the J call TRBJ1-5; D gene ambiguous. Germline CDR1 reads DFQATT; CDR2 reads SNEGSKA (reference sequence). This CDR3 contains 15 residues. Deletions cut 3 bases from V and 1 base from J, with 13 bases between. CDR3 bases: TGCAGTGCTAGTCCGGACGGAGCGAGCAATCAGCCCCAGCATTTT. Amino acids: CSASPDGASNQPQHF.

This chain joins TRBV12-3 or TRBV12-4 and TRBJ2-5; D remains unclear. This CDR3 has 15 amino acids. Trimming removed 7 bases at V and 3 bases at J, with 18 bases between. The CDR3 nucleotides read TGTGCCAGCACTCTCCGGTGGGCTGCTGAAGAGACCCAGTACTTC. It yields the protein CASTLRWAAEETQYF.

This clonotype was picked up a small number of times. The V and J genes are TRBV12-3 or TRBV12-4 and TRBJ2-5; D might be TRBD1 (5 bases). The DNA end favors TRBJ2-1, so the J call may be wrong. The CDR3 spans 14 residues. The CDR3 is CASSLVGANNEQFF. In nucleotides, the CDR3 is TGTGCCAGCAGTCTAGTTGGGGCTAACAATGAGCAGTTCTTC.

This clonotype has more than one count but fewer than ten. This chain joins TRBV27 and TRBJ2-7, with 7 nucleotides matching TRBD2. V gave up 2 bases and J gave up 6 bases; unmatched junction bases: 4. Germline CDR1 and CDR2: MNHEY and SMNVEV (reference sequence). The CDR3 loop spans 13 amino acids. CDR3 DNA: TGTGCCAGCAGTTTAGGGGGAGGGGTCGAGCAGTACTTC. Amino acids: CASSLGGGVEQYF.

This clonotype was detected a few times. The CDR3 nucleotides read TGCAGTGCTCTCTCGAGAGGGGGAGAGTCCTACAATGAGCAGTTCTTC. Its translation is CSALSRGGESYNEQFF. V is TRBV20-1 and J is TRBJ2-1; perhaps TRBD1 as D (6 bases). This CDR3 is built from 16 residues. Trimming stripped 5 bases from V and 1 base from J, with 18 bases between. CDR1 is DFQATT and CDR2 is SNEGSKA in the germline V gene (reference sequence).

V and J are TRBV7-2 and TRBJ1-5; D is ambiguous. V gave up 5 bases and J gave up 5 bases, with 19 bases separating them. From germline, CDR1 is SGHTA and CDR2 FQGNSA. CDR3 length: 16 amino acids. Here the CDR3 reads CASSPGRTLGDQPQHF. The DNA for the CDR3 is TGTGCCAGCAGCCCCGGACGGACTCTTGGCGATCAGCCCCAGCATTTT.

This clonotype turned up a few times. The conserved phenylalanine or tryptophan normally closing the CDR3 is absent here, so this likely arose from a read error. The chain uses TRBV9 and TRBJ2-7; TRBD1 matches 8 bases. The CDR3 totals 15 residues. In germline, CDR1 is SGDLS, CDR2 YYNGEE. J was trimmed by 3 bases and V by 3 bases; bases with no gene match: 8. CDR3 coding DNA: TGTGCCAGCAGCGGTGGACAGGGACTTGTCTACGAGCAGTACCTC. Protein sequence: CASSGGQGLVYEQYL.